This T cell receptor beta chain stems from a study of blood T cell repertoires in COVID-19 (dated by TCRdb to the early 2020s). Describing the broader study: Samples from collaborators originated in the United States, Italy and Spain and spanned both the acute and convalescent phases of COVID-19. Samples were obtained from the ongoing ImmuneRACE study (first 160 participants) and from roughly 1,300 subjects provided by 6 global collaborators. The prospective study material was composed of cDNA or gDNA derived from T cells, B-cell-depleted T cells, or PBMCs. The repertoires were made available in a free public database intended to serve as a resource for research on the immune response to SARS-CoV-2. Subjects who had been exposed to COVID-19, were actively infected with it, or had recovered from it provided the deeply sampled blood TCRbeta repertoires that made up the dataset. Where available, HLA class I and class II types were taken from metadata supplied by the sample provider and were not determined by assay-based typing. Nearly every sample came with metadata listing a de-identified subject ID, COVID-19 status, age in years and sex.

The CDR3 starts with the cysteine, ends with the phenylalanine, and has 14 residues. The retained sequence is limited to the CDR3, 42 bases, with the frame set at the first base. CDR1 and CDR2, looked up from the germline V gene, are SNHLY and FYNNEI. V sheds 0 bases and J sheds 2 bases, leaving 7 bases between their ends. Points on this clone: Its specific antigen is unknown. Nothing much larger sits one base from this clone, and base qualities are not available.

The immunoSEQ Assay, a bias-controlled multiplex PCR, was used to amplify TCRbeta CDR3 regions from genomic DNA. Turning to the authors' computational methods: The number of nucleated cells in each sample was estimated from the amplification of reference gene primers within the assay. To quantify the absolute abundance of each unique TCRbeta CDR3 rearrangement, sequence reads were collapsed and filtered. For each sample, productive Simpson clonality was calculated as the square root of Simpson's diversity index over productive rearrangements. TCRdb limited this immuneACCESS table to in-frame rearrangements with V and J called. A share of clones is missing; checked studies link under half to unresolved V genes, and the rest is unexplained. For V, J and clone size, that table is used; D and trimming come from the DNA. The sample table holds tens of thousands of clones, of which 75% to 90% were seen once. 15% to 20% of the sample comes from the top ten.

Collaborating institutions collected whole blood in K2EDTA tubes following their own protocols. Collaborator samples were shipped for TCRbeta analysis as frozen whole blood, isolated PBMCs, or DNA extracted from either sample type. Overall study results and their limits: How much clinical and demographic metadata was included differed by source and by participant, and the metadata was provided uncurated.

The chain is made from TRBV2 and TRBJ2-5; too little of a D gene remains to name it. The TCR originated in a woman older than 75 with acute or convalescent COVID-19. The specimen was peripheral blood. The CDR3 reads as follows: CASSEAGYQETQYF. The DNA sequence reads TGTGCCAGCAGTGAAGCGGGCTATCAAGAGACCCAGTACTTC. Beyond the CDR3, the reference TRBV2 and TRBJ2-5 genes provide the residues; the full variable domain reads: EPEVTQTPSHQVTQMGQEVILRCVPISNHLYFYWYRQILGQKVEFLVSFYNNEISEKSEIFDDQFSVERPDGSNFTLKIRSTKLEDSAMYFCASSEAGYQETQYFGPGTRLLVL.